These T cell receptor beta chains were read from a single sample in a study of shared clonotypes between healthy human individuals. Measured with immunoSEQ multiplex PCR; TCRdb has only the in-frame clones, and not every one. The table includes about 590,000 clones, 95% to 96% detected once. The sequencing input was naive CD8+ T cells sorted from blood. The receptors originated from a woman in her 30s in good health. Both conserved end residues are part of each CDR3. Each record gives: V gene, clone size, J gene, D gene, CDR3 DNA, CDR3 protein. A D gene is named only where the DNA matches it firmly. Clone size is shown for a subset of rows, as once, few, many or a class of expanded clone.

V: TRBV4-1; size: .; J: TRBJ1-1; D: TRBD1; DNA: TGCGCCAGCAGCTCCTTGGGACAGGGGGTAGGGGACACTGAAGCTTTCTTT; CDR3: CASSSLGQGVGDTEAFF
V: TRBV7-9; size: .; J: TRBJ2-1; D: .; DNA: TGTGCCAGCAGCTTAATAAGAGGCTCCTACAATGAGCAGTTCTTC; CDR3: CASSLIRGSYNEQFF
V: TRBV7-9; size: .; J: TRBJ2-1; D: TRBD2; DNA: TGTGCCAGCAGAATTAACCCGGGACTAAATTCCTACAATGAGCAGTTCTTC; CDR3: CASRINPGLNSYNEQFF
V: TRBV13; size: once; J: TRBJ2-3; D: .; DNA: TGTGCCAGCAGCTTACGAATCGGAAGCACAGATACGCAGTATTTT; CDR3: CASSLRIGSTDTQYF
V: TRBV29-1; size: few; J: TRBJ1-2; D: .; DNA: TGCAGCGTTGGAGACACCTATGGCTACACCTTC; CDR3: CSVGDTYGYTF
V: TRBV27; size: .; J: TRBJ1-1; D: TRBD1; DNA: TGTGCCAGCAGTTTATTCACAGGGGCTCCTGAAGCTTTCTTT; CDR3: CASSLFTGAPEAFF
V: TRBV27; size: .; J: TRBJ2-7; D: .; DNA: TGTGCCAGCAGCCCTAGCGGAGGGGGCTACGAGCAGTACTTC; CDR3: CASSPSGGGYEQYF
V: TRBV5-4; size: .; J: TRBJ1-1; D: .; DNA: TGTGCCAGCAGCTTGGTCCCGGACCCAAACACTGAAGCTTTCTTT; CDR3: CASSLVPDPNTEAFF
V: TRBV28; size: .; J: TRBJ2-1; D: TRBD2; DNA: TGTGCCAGCAGTTTATGGACCGGGACGGGACTAGCGGACGGCCACAATGAGCAGTTCTTC; CDR3: CASSLWTGTGLADGHNEQFF
V: TRBV14; size: .; J: TRBJ2-1; D: .; DNA: TGTGCCAGCAGCCAATCTAACTCCCGCGAGCAGTTCTTC; CDR3: CASSQSNSREQFF
V: TRBV7-6; size: .; J: TRBJ1-1; D: .; DNA: TGTGCCAGCAGCTTAGCTATGGGGAACACTGAAGCTTTCTTT; CDR3: CASSLAMGNTEAFF
V: TRBV28; size: once; J: TRBJ1-1; D: .; DNA: TGTGCCAGCAGTTGGGTACTTGAGGGCGGGAACACTGAAGCTTTCTTT; CDR3: CASSWVLEGGNTEAFF
V: TRBV2; size: .; J: TRBJ1-5; D: TRBD1; DNA: TGTGCCAGCAGTGTACTCCGGGACGGGACAGGGGTCATGGGCAATCAGCCCCAGCATTTT; CDR3: CASSVLRDGTGVMGNQPQHF
V: TRBV27; size: .; J: TRBJ2-7; D: .; DNA: TGTGCCAGCAGTTTATCAGGGACTGTCTACGAGCAGTACTTC; CDR3: CASSLSGTVYEQYF
V: TRBV27; size: .; J: TRBJ2-7; D: .; DNA: TGTGCCAGCAGTTTGACTAGTTACTCCTACGAGCAGTACTTC; CDR3: CASSLTSYSYEQYF
V: TRBV27; size: .; J: TRBJ2-2; D: .; DNA: TGTGCCAGCAGTTTGTCGACAGCTAACACCGGGGAGCTGTTTTTT; CDR3: CASSLSTANTGELFF
V: TRBV30; size: .; J: TRBJ2-5; D: TRBD2; DNA: TGTGCGGCGGGAGACGGGGGAGAGACCCAGTACTTC; CDR3: CAAGDGGETQYF
V: TRBV5-4; size: .; J: TRBJ1-2; D: .; DNA: TGTGCCAGCAGGAGGGATTATGGCTACACCTTC; CDR3: CASRRDYGYTF
V: TRBV27; size: .; J: TRBJ2-7; D: TRBD2; DNA: TGTGCCAGCAGTCTGTCGGGGGGTCACTACGAGCAGTACTTC; CDR3: CASSLSGGHYEQYF
V: TRBV19; size: .; J: TRBJ1-2; D: .; DNA: TGTGCCAGCCAGAGACAACGCTATGGCTACACCTTC; CDR3: CASQRQRYGYTF
V: TRBV4-1; size: .; J: TRBJ2-2; D: TRBD2; DNA: TGCGCCAGCAGCCTAGGGACTAGCGGGAGGGCCGACACCGGGGAGCTGTTTTTT; CDR3: CASSLGTSGRADTGELFF
V: TRBV14; size: .; J: TRBJ2-6; D: TRBD1; DNA: TGTGCCAGCAGCCAAACGGACAGGGGGTCCTCTGGGGCCAACGTCCTGACTTTC; CDR3: CASSQTDRGSSGANVLTF
V: TRBV7-9; size: .; J: TRBJ2-7; D: .; DNA: TGTGCCAGCAGCCCAGGGTTTAACACCCACGAGCAGTACTTC; CDR3: CASSPGFNTHEQYF
V: TRBV6-5; size: once; J: TRBJ2-7; D: .; DNA: TGTGCCAGCGGGGGTAGGAGCTCCTACGAGCAGTACTTC; CDR3: CASGGRSSYEQYF
V: TRBV6-5; size: .; J: TRBJ1-1; D: TRBD1; DNA: TGTGCCAGCAGTTCCGAGACAGGGCTTAACACTGAAGCTTTCTTT; CDR3: CASSSETGLNTEAFF
V: TRBV27; size: .; J: TRBJ2-3; D: .; DNA: TGTGCCAGCAGTTTAACCCAGGGCACAGATACGCAGTATTTT; CDR3: CASSLTQGTDTQYF
V: TRBV28; size: .; J: TRBJ2-7; D: .; DNA: TGTGCCAGCAGTTCCAACACAGGACCCCCTAAGGAGCAGTACTTC; CDR3: CASSSNTGPPKEQYF
V: TRBV19; size: .; J: TRBJ2-1; D: .; DNA: TGTGCCAGTAGCCCCCGGGACCCTTTCTGGGGGGAGCAGTTCTTC; CDR3: CASSPRDPFWGEQFF
V: TRBV2; size: .; J: TRBJ2-1; D: .; DNA: TGTGCCAGCAGTGATTTTACTAAAAATGAGCAGTTCTTC; CDR3: CASSDFTKNEQFF
V: TRBV27; size: .; J: TRBJ2-3; D: TRBD2; DNA: TGTGCCAGCAGCTCACTAGCGGTCGACGGCCCAGATACGCAGTATTTT; CDR3: CASSSLAVDGPDTQYF
V: TRBV27; size: .; J: TRBJ2-7; D: .; DNA: TGTGCCAGCAGGAGAACCTACGAGCAGTACTTC; CDR3: CASRRTYEQYF
V: TRBV11-2; size: .; J: TRBJ2-5; D: TRBD2; DNA: TGTGCCAGCGAAAGGGTCGCTAGCGGGACGGGAGAGACCCAGTACTTC; CDR3: CASERVASGTGETQYF
V: TRBV11-3; size: .; J: TRBJ1-5; D: .; DNA: TGTGCCAGCAGCCCGTCTTGGAGAGGGGGCAATCAGCCCCAGCATTTT; CDR3: CASSPSWRGGNQPQHF
V: TRBV5-6; size: .; J: TRBJ2-7; D: .; DNA: TGTGCCAGCAGCGCCGGGACGTCCTACGAGCAGTACTTC; CDR3: CASSAGTSYEQYF
V: TRBV28; size: .; J: TRBJ1-5; D: .; DNA: TGTGCCAGCAGTTTAACTACCCGGTATCCCCAGCATTTT; CDR3: CASSLTTRYPQHF
V: TRBV11-1; size: .; J: TRBJ1-3; D: .; DNA: TGTGCCAGCAGCTTATGGGGTTCGTCTGGAAACACCATATATTTT; CDR3: CASSLWGSSGNTIYF
V: TRBV25-1; size: .; J: TRBJ2-1; D: .; DNA: TGTGCCAGCAGTACGGACATGAACCCTTGGAATGAGCAGTTCTTC; CDR3: CASSTDMNPWNEQFF
V: TRBV19; size: .; J: TRBJ2-3; D: TRBD2; DNA: TGTGCCACCCACCGGGGGAGGGCGAGCACAGATACGCAGTATTTT; CDR3: CATHRGRASTDTQYF
V: TRBV4-1; size: once; J: TRBJ2-7; D: .; DNA: TGCGCCAGCAGCCAAGAAAGCGATTCACTCCTCTTCGCCGAGCAGTACTTC; CDR3: CASSQESDSLLFAEQYF